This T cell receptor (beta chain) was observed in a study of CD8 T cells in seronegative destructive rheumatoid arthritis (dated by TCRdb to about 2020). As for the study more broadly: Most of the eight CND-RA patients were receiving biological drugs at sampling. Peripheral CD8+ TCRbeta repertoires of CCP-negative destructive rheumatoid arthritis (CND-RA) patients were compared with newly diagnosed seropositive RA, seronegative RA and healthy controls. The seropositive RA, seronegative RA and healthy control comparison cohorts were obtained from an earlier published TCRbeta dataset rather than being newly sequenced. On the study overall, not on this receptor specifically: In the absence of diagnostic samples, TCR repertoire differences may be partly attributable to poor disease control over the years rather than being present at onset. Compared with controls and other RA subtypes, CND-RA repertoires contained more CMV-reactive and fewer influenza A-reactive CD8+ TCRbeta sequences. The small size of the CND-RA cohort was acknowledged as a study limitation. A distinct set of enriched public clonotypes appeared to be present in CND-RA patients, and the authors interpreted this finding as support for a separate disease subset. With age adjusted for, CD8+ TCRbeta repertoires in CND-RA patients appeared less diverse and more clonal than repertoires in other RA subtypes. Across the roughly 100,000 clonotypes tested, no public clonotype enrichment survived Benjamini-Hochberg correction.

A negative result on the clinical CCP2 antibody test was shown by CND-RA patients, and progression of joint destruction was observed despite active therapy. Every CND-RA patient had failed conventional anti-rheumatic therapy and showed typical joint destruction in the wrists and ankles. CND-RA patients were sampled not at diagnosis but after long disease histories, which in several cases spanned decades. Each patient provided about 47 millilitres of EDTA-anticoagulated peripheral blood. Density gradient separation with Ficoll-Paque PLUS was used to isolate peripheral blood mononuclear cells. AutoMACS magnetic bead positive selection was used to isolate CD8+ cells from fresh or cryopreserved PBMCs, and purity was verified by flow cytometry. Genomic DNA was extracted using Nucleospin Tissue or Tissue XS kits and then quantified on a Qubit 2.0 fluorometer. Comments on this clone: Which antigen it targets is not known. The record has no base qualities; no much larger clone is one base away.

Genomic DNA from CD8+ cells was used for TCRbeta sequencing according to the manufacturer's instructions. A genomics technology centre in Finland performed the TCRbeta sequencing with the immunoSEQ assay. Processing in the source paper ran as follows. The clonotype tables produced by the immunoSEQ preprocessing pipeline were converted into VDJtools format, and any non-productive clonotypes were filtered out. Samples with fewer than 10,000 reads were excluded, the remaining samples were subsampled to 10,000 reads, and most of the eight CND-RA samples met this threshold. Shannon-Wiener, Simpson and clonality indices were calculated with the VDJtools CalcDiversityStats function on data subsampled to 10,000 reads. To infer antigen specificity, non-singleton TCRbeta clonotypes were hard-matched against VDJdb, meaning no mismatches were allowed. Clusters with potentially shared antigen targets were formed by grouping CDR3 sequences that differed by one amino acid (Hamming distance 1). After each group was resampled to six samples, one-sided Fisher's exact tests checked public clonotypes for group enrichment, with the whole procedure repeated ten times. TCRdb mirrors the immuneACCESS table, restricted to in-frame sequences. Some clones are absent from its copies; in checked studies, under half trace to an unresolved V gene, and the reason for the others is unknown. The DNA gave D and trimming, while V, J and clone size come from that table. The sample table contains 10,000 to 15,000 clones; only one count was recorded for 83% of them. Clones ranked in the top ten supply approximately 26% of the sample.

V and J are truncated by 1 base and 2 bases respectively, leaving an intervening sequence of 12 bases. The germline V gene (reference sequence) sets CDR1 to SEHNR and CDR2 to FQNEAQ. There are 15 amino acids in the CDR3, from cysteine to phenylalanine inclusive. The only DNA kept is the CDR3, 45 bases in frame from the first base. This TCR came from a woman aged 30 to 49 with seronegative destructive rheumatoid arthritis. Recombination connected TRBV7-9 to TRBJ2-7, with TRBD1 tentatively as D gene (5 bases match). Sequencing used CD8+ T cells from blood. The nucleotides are TGTGCCAGCAGCTTAGTACCCGACAGAACCTACGAGCAGTACTTC. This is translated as CASSLVPDRTYEQYF.